This entry is about one T cell receptor (beta chain). Other DNA variants within this sample encode the same CDR3. This record comes from a study of blood T cell repertoires in COVID-19. The overall study: The United States, Italy and Spain were the sources of the acute and convalescent COVID-19 samples.

Assay: immunoSEQ multiplex PCR; the TCRdb copy retains only in-frame clones and omits some. The sample has fewer than 95,000 clones, about 89% seen once; the top ten hold around 8.6%. This receptor was obtained from a man aged 50-60 years with acute or convalescent COVID-19. Sequenced material: peripheral blood.

Written as DNA, the CDR3 is TGCGCCAGCAGCTTGGAACGGAGCTCCTACGAGCAGTACTTC. It yields the protein CASSLERSSYEQYF. This chain links TRBV5-1 with TRBJ2-7, with D hard to call. Germline CDR1 SGHRS, CDR2 YFSETQ. This CDR3 is built from 14 residues. With 0 bases removed from V and 0 bases from J, the gap between germline ends came to 7 bases.